These T cell receptor beta chains were read from a single sample in a study of control samples from healthy donors and cancer patients. Using immunoSEQ multiplex PCR, the repertoire was profiled, and TCRdb retains in-frame clones only, with some absent. Of 75,000 to 100,000 clones listed, 88% are singletons. Source material: blood. Receptor source: a man aged 25 to 45 in good health. The CDR3 runs from the conserved cysteine through the conserved F or W. D genes are given only for firm matches. Clone size, where shown, is once, few, many, or a class for clones that have expanded.

cdr3_aa,cdr3_nt,v_call,j_call,d_call,clone_size
CASSEGTPTGELFF,TGTGCCAGCAGTGAAGGGACACCCACCGGGGAGCTGTTTTTT,TRBV6-4,TRBJ2-2,-,once
CASSSHPGTVSWGYTF,TGTGCCAGCAGTTCTCATCCGGGGACTGTCTCGTGGGGCTACACCTTC,TRBV28,TRBJ1-2,-,-
CASSPTSGRGTVRDTQYF,TGTGCCAGCAGCCCGACTAGCGGGAGAGGTACGGTCCGAGATACGCAGTATTTT,TRBV7-3,TRBJ2-3,TRBD2,-
CASSLVSGYYGYTF,TGTGCCAGCAGTTTAGTTTCCGGGTACTATGGCTACACCTTC,TRBV27,TRBJ1-2,-,-
CASHLTSGTTDTQYF,TGTGCCAGCCACTTGACTAGCGGTACAACAGATACGCAGTATTTT,TRBV6-6,TRBJ2-3,TRBD2,once
CASRRAGASYNEQFF,TGTGCCAGCCGCCGGGCGGGGGCTTCCTACAATGAGCAGTTCTTC,TRBV6-2/TRBV6-3,TRBJ2-1,-,-
CSVVTVNTEAFF,TGCAGCGTTGTGACAGTTAACACTGAAGCTTTCTTT,TRBV29-1,TRBJ1-1,-,once
CSVKLRVSTEAFF,TGCAGCGTTAAACTCAGGGTTTCGACTGAAGCTTTCTTT,TRBV29-1,TRBJ1-1,-,-
CASSMAVGLNNEQFF,TGTGCCAGTAGTATGGCGGTGGGCCTTAACAATGAGCAGTTCTTC,TRBV19,TRBJ2-1,-,-
CASSVGVGDSYNEQFF,TGTGCCAGCAGCGTAGGGGTGGGCGACTCCTACAATGAGCAGTTCTTC,TRBV9,TRBJ2-1,-,-
CASSLGPRPETQYF,TGTGCCAGCAGCCTAGGGCCCCGTCCGGAGACCCAGTACTTC,TRBV9,TRBJ2-5,-,-
CASSQPGPYYEQYF,TGTGCCAGCAGCCAACCGGGACCCTACTACGAGCAGTACTTC,TRBV3-1/TRBV3-2,TRBJ2-7,-,-
CASSSRGGPPGYTF,TGTGCCAGCAGCTCTCGAGGAGGCCCACCTGGCTACACCTTC,TRBV9,TRBJ1-2,-,-
CATSRDPGGSGELFF,TGTGCCACCAGCAGAGACCCAGGGGGCTCCGGGGAGCTGTTTTTT,TRBV15,TRBJ2-2,TRBD1,-
CATSRGQLGGYTF,TGTGCCACCAGCAGAGGACAGCTCGGGGGCTACACCTTC,TRBV15,TRBJ1-2,-,-
CASSRDRRSYGYTF,TGTGCCAGCAGTCGGGACAGGCGCTCCTATGGCTACACCTTC,TRBV28,TRBJ1-2,TRBD1,-
CASSQDRLVQETQYF,TGCGCCAGCAGCCAAGATAGGCTGGTACAAGAGACCCAGTACTTC,TRBV4-3,TRBJ2-5,-,-
CASSREGTTQETQYF,TGTGCCAGCAGCCGAGAGGGGACTACCCAAGAGACCCAGTACTTC,TRBV3-1/TRBV3-2,TRBJ2-5,TRBD2,-
CASSPGLAGYEQYF,TGTGCCAGCAGCCCCGGACTAGCCGGTTACGAGCAGTACTTC,TRBV6-5,TRBJ2-7,TRBD2,-
CASTEGPLNTEAFF,TGTGCCAGCACCGAGGGGCCTCTAAACACTGAAGCTTTCTTT,TRBV9,TRBJ1-1,-,-
CASSLAQGRVTEAFF,TGCGCCAGCAGCTTGGCTCAGGGTAGGGTCACTGAAGCTTTCTTT,TRBV5-1,TRBJ1-1,-,-
CASSPGSGIVNEQFF,TGTGCCAGCAGTCCCGGCAGCGGGATCGTCAATGAGCAGTTCTTC,TRBV6-4,TRBJ2-1,TRBD2,-
CAWSASSFGQPQHF,TGTGCCTGGAGTGCCAGCTCGTTCGGCCAGCCCCAGCATTTT,TRBV30,TRBJ1-5,-,-
CASSPPVKAEQYF,TGTGCCAGCAGCCCACCCGTCAAGGCCGAGCAGTACTTC,TRBV11-3,TRBJ2-7,-,-
CASSATSGTDTQYF,TGTGCCAGCAGCGCTACTAGCGGGACAGATACGCAGTATTTT,TRBV2,TRBJ2-3,TRBD2,-
CASSRDWQETQYF,TGTGCCAGCAGCAGGGACTGGCAAGAGACCCAGTACTTC,TRBV14,TRBJ2-5,-,-